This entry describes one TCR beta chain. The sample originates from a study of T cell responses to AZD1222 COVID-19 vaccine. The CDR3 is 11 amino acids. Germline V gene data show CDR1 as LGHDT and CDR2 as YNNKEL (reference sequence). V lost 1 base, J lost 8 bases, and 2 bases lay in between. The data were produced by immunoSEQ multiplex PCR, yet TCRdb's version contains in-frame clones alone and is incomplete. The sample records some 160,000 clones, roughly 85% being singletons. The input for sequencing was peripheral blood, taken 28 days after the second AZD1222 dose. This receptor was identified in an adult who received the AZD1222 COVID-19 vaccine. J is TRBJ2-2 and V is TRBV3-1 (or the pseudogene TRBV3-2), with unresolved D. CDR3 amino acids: CASSQVGELFF. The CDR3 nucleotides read TGTGCCAGCAGCCAAGTGGGGGAGCTGTTTTTT.